Each of the 19 T cell receptor beta chains below was sequenced from the same sample in a study of blood T cell repertoires in COVID-19. Only in-frame clones appear in the TCRdb table, and some are missing; sequencing was by immunoSEQ multiplex PCR. The table has 150,000 to 200,000 clones, about 86% seen once; the top ten hold roughly 8.6%. The specimen sequenced was peripheral blood. The receptors come from a man in his sixties with acute or convalescent COVID-19.

The genes are TRBV19 and TRBJ2-2, with TRBD1 matching 9 bases. The CDR3 extends over 15 amino acids. The germline gives CDR1 LNHDA, CDR2 SQIVND (reference sequence). With 6 bases clipped from V and 3 bases from J, the junction kept 5 bases outside the gene matches. CDR3 DNA sequence: TGTGCCAGTAGCACCAGGACAGGGGACACCGGGGAGCTGTTTTTT. Protein sequence: CASSTRTGDTGELFF.

The V and J genes are TRBV29-1 and TRBJ2-7; 7 bases line up with TRBD1. The CDR3 loop spans 12 amino acids. V was pared by 4 bases and J by 6 bases, with 6 bases of the junction left unmatched. Germline CDR1 and CDR2: SQVTM and ANQGSEA. The CDR3 DNA reads TGCAGCGTTGGGTACAGGGGCGGCGAGCAGTACTTC. As protein: CSVGYRGGEQYF.

The chain recombines TRBV19 with TRBJ2-1; D unclear. The length of the CDR3 is 13 residues. Germline V gives CDR1 LNHDA, CDR2 SQIVND (reference sequence). V was clipped by 2 bases and J by 5 bases, with 7 bases between them. This CDR3 is CASSINSNNEQFF. As DNA, the CDR3 is TGTGCCAGTAGTATAAACAGCAACAATGAGCAGTTCTTC.

V and J are TRBV27 and TRBJ1-2; D may be TRBD1 (6 bases). Per germline, CDR1 MNHEY and CDR2 SMNVEV (reference sequence). The CDR3 has 17 residues. V was clipped by 1 base and J by 0 bases, with 15 bases between them. The CDR3 sequence is CASSLFAVQGTNYGYTF. In nucleotides, the CDR3 is TGTGCCAGCAGTTTATTCGCTGTACAGGGAACTAACTATGGCTACACCTTC.

This sequence joins TRBV24-1 and TRBJ2-1; 8 nucleotides align to TRBD2. The CDR3 totals 16 residues. The germline V gene encodes CDR1 KGHDR and CDR2 SFDVKD. V dropped 4 bases and J dropped 10; count of bases not matched to a gene: 14. In DNA form, the CDR3 reads TGTGCCACCAGTGAATCAGCTTCTTGGACTAGCTCGGAGCAGTTCTTC. Translation gives CATSESASWTSSEQFF.

The table lists this clone with a count of one. This chain joins TRBV5-1 and TRBJ1-1; 9 bases line up with TRBD1. V lost 5 bases and J lost 1; bases outside the gene matches: 3. This CDR3 has 14 residues. Germline-derived CDR1 and CDR2 are SGHRS and YFSETQ. The CDR3 region is CASRDRGRNTEAFF. CDR3 bases: TGCGCCAGCAGGGACAGGGGTAGGAACACTGAAGCTTTCTTT.

CDR3 DNA sequence: TGTGCCAGCAGTTTCCGCCGGGAGGCAGTCACCTTC. Its translation is CASSFRREAVTF. The V and J genes are TRBV27 and TRBJ1-2; no clear D gene. V shed 3 bases and J shed 13 bases, with 15 bases lying between them. The CDR3 length is 12 residues. Germline lookup yields CDR1 MNHEY and CDR2 SMNVEV (reference sequence).

This chain connects TRBV5-1 to TRBJ2-2; TRBD1 matches 7 bases. After removal of 4 bases from V and 7 bases from J, the junction contained 10 bases not matched to a gene. The length of the CDR3 is 15 residues. The germline gives CDR1 SGHRS, CDR2 YFSETQ. Written as DNA, the CDR3 is TGCGCCAGCAGCGACCTACAGGGGTCCCGCGGGGAGCTGTTTTTT. Residues: CASSDLQGSRGELFF.

The V gene is TRBV28, the J gene TRBJ1-2; D unresolved. The germline V gene has CDR1 MDHEN and CDR2 SYDVKM. The CDR3 is 16 amino acids. Deletions cut 7 bases from V and 0 bases from J, with 18 bases between. The CDR3 DNA follows: TGTGCCAGCAACCTTCTACCTGACTCCTCTAACTATGGCTACACCTTC. This gives the protein CASNLLPDSSNYGYTF.

The CDR3: CASSGRGFFVEQFF. DNA of the CDR3: TGTGCCAGCAGTGGCCGGGGGTTCTTTGTAGAGCAGTTCTTC. The chain couples TRBV28 to TRBJ2-1, with D possibly matching TRBD2 (6 bases). CDR1 and CDR2 (germline): MDHEN, SYDVKM. The CDR3 totals 14 residues. Trimming pared 5 bases from V and 10 bases from J, leaving 18 bases between.

As DNA, the CDR3 is TGTGCCAGCAGTGAGGACTCAGGGGGTAATGAAAAACTGTTTTTT. Protein sequence: CASSEDSGGNEKLFF. V usage is TRBV28 and J usage is TRBJ1-4, with 7 bases fitting TRBD1. The CDR3 runs to 15 residues. The V gene end was trimmed by 5 bases and the J gene end by 4 bases; junction bases not matched to a gene: 7. Germline lookup yields CDR1 MDHEN and CDR2 SYDVKM.

The rearrangement joins TRBV5-4 to TRBJ1-1; 8 bases match TRBD1. Germline values: CDR1 SGHNT, CDR2 YYREEE (reference sequence). The CDR3 totals 14 residues. Germline trimming cut 4 bases from V and 4 bases from J; bases unmatched to any gene: 6. CDR3 sequence reads: CASSAETGGTEAFF. The DNA for the CDR3 is TGTGCCAGCAGCGCGGAAACAGGGGGCACTGAAGCTTTCTTT.

The V call is TRBV2, the J call TRBJ2-3; 14 nucleotides agree with TRBD2. The V segment lost 6 bases and the J segment 8 bases; nucleotides outside the gene matches: 7. CDR3 length: 15 amino acids. Germline values: CDR1 SNHLY, CDR2 FYNNEI. CDR3 amino acids: CASSQGLAGVGTQYF. DNA for the CDR3: TGTGCCAGCAGCCAGGGACTAGCGGGAGTGGGTACGCAGTATTTT.

The V gene is TRBV18, the J gene TRBJ1-1; 10 nucleotides align to TRBD1. Germline V gene data show CDR1 as KGHSH and CDR2 as LQKENI. This CDR3 has 16 residues. J lost 5 bases, V lost 3 bases, and 9 bases had no gene match. CDR3 nucleotides: TGTGCCAGCTCACCTCGGACAGGGGGGATAGAGACTGAAGCTTTCTTT. Translation: CASSPRTGGIETEAFF.

This clone was seen a single time. The chain has TRBV7-8 and TRBJ1-1; D is ambiguous. Trimming pared 0 bases from V and 3 bases from J, leaving 8 bases between. In germline, CDR1 is SGHVS, CDR2 FQNEAQ. The CDR3 has 14 amino acids. The CDR3 region is CASSLAGDHTEAFF. CDR3 coding DNA: TGTGCCAGCAGCTTAGCCGGGGATCACACTGAAGCTTTCTTT.

The CDR3 sequence is CASSRLGQGETQYF. Here the CDR3 DNA reads TGTGCCAGTTCGCGGCTGGGACAGGGAGAGACCCAGTACTTC. The rearrangement uses TRBV6-5 and TRBJ2-5, with 9 positions matching TRBD1. The CDR3 loop spans 14 amino acids. The J segment lost 4 bases and the V segment lost 9 bases, leaving 9 bases of the junction unmatched. Looked up from germline, CDR1 is MNHEY and CDR2 is SVGAGI.

This chain connects TRBV9 to TRBJ1-5; TRBD1 aligns across 9 bases. Unmatched junction bases numbered 7, after V lost 3 bases and J lost 9 bases. Germline CDR1 SGDLS, CDR2 YYNGEE. The CDR3 is 14 residues long. CDR3 nucleotide sequence: TGTGCCAGCAGCGCAACAGGGGGCGAGGGGCCCCAGCATTTT. Translated, it gives CASSATGGEGPQHF.

Comments on this clone: A junction end diverges from the germline sequence, so it may reflect a read error. The J gene is TRBJ2-3, the V gene TRBV2; 9 nucleotides line up with TRBD2. The CDR3 spans 16 residues. CDR1 is SNHLY, CDR2 FYNNEI, per germline. The CDR3 is CASTEGRAGGVDTQYF. Written as DNA, the CDR3 is TGTGCCAGCACTGAAGGTCGAGCGGGAGGTGTAGATACGCAGTATTTT. Based on the CDR3 plus reference TRBV2 and TRBJ2-3, the full variable domain is EPEVTQTPSHQVTQMGQEVILRCVPISNHLYFYWYRQILGQKVEFLVSFYNNEISEKSEIFDDQFSVERPDGSNFTLKIRSTKLEDSAMYFCASTEGRAGGVDTQYFGPGTRLTVL.

This rearrangement joins TRBV11-2 to TRBJ2-1; a possible D gene is TRBD1 (7 bases). In germline, CDR1 is SGHAT, CDR2 FQNNGV. Trimming took 5 bases from V and 0 from J, leaving 11 bases between them. The CDR3 is 15 amino acids. Here the CDR3 reads CASSNRGLSYNEQFF. CDR3 coding DNA: TGTGCCAGCAGCAACAGGGGACTCTCCTACAATGAGCAGTTCTTC.